What follows are 20 T cell receptor beta chains derived from one specimen sequenced in a study of graft-versus-host responses after intestinal transplantation. Profiling relied on immunoSEQ multiplex PCR, and the TCRdb table lists in-frame clones only, not all of them. The sample includes tens of thousands of clones, 85% to 95% of them seen just once. Antigens for these TCRs are unknown. The material was unstimulated CD8+ T cells sorted from spleen or lymph node cells, obtained before intestinal transplant. The receptors stem from a human donor who received an intestinal transplant.

The V gene is TRBV5-1, the J gene TRBJ1-1, with no clear D. Germline V gene data show CDR1 as SGHRS and CDR2 as YFSETQ. V was clipped by 4 bases and J by 1 base, with 20 bases between them. The CDR3 has 17 amino acids. The CDR3: CASSPEGGGRWNTEAFF. In nucleotides, the CDR3 is TGCGCCAGCAGCCCGGAAGGAGGTGGGAGGTGGAACACTGAAGCTTTCTTT.

The chain employs TRBV2 and TRBJ2-5, with TRBD1 identical over 8 bases. The V and J ends lost 6 bases and 2 bases, in that order; junction bases with no gene match: 8. The CDR3 length is 15 residues. Germline assignment: CDR1 SNHLY and CDR2 FYNNEI. DNA of the CDR3: TGTGCCAGCAGGCCGGGGACAGGTCCGCAAGAGACCCAGTACTTC. Its protein product is CASRPGTGPQETQYF.

The chain couples TRBV19 to TRBJ2-5; 11 bases map to TRBD2. This CDR3 comprises 16 residues. With V trimmed by 4 bases and J by 3 bases, 7 bases remained unmatched. Germline V gives CDR1 LNHDA, CDR2 SQIVND (reference sequence). CDR3 DNA sequence: TGTGCCAGTAGTACAAGACTAGCGGGGACCGAAGAGACCCAGTACTTC. Translation: CASSTRLAGTEETQYF.

Comments on this clone: The junction does not match germline at one end; this may be a read error. The chain uses TRBV5-6 and TRBJ2-1; 9 bases match TRBD1. There are 15 residues in the CDR3. The germline gives CDR1 SGHDT, CDR2 YYEEEE. As DNA, the CDR3 is TGTGCCGGCAGCCCCACAGGGGGCGCGATCAATGAGCAGTTCTTC. Translated: CAGSPTGGAINEQFF.

The chain has TRBV6-1 and TRBJ1-6; 8 bases line up with TRBD1. There are 19 residues in the CDR3. The germline V gene encodes CDR1 MNHNS and CDR2 SASEGT. Trimming took 0 bases from V and 9 from J; bases not matched to a gene: 16. CDR3 amino acids: CASSEAKYPRGTGSSPLHF. The CDR3 DNA sequence: TGTGCCAGCAGTGAAGCTAAATATCCCCGAGGGACAGGTAGTTCACCCCTCCACTTT.

This clone was seen a few times. This rearrangement joins TRBV5-5 to TRBJ2-7, with no clear D. In germline, CDR1 is SGHKS, CDR2 YYEKEE (reference sequence). The CDR3 loop spans 13 amino acids. The V end lost 0 bases, the J end lost 6 bases, and 10 bases lay between the germline ends. The CDR3, as DNA: TGTGCCAGCAGCTTGGCAAACTCGGGCGAGCAGTACTTC. Protein sequence: CASSLANSGEQYF. Full variable domain (rest looked up from reference TRBV5-5 and TRBJ2-7): DAGVTQSPTHLIKTRGQQVTLRCSPISGHKSVSWYQQVLGQGPQFIFQYYEKEERGRGNFPDRFSARQFPNYSSELNVNALLLGDSALYLCASSLANSGEQYFGPGTRLTVT.

V usage is TRBV4-1 and J usage is TRBJ2-1, with TRBD1 identical over 10 bases. From germline, CDR1 is MGHRA and CDR2 YSYEKL. The trim removed 0 bases at V and 7 bases at J, leaving 3 bases unmatched. The CDR3 contains 15 residues. The CDR3 sequence is CASSQEGQGMNEQFF. CDR3 nucleotide sequence: TGCGCCAGCAGCCAAGAGGGACAGGGGATGAATGAGCAGTTCTTC.

V gene TRBV5-8 combines with J gene TRBJ1-1; a possible D gene is TRBD1 (5 bases). The CDR3 is 17 amino acids. Germline CDR1 SGHTS, CDR2 YDEGEE. V dropped 0 bases and J dropped 7 bases, with 22 bases sitting between them. The CDR3 sequence: CASSLEGPRGGSYEAFF. In DNA, the CDR3 is TGTGCCAGCAGCTTGGAAGGGCCACGGGGGGGATCGTATGAAGCTTTCTTT.

This rearrangement joins TRBV7-9 to TRBJ1-1; 7 bases fit TRBD1. This CDR3 has 14 amino acids. Germline loops: CDR1 SEHNR, CDR2 FQNEAQ (reference sequence). V lost 7 bases, J lost 6 bases, and 11 bases stayed unmatched. The DNA for the CDR3 is TGTGCCAGCACCCAGGGGGGCAGGGGCTCTGAAGCTTTCTTT. This sequence encodes CASTQGGRGSEAFF.

Of note for this clone: Other nucleotide sequences in the sample specify the same CDR3. The chain recombines TRBV19 with TRBJ2-7, with 8 bases lining up with TRBD1. J gave up 1 base and V 6 bases, and 5 bases lay outside the gene matches. CDR3 length equals 14 residues. CDR1 is LNHDA and CDR2 is SQIVND in the germline V gene (reference sequence). CDR3 nucleotides: TGTGCCAGTAGGCCAGGACAGGGATCCTACGAGCAGTACTTC. It yields the protein CASRPGQGSYEQYF.

The chain employs TRBV4-1 and TRBJ1-2; D possibly corresponds to TRBD1 (5 bases). V lost 1 base to trimming and J lost 1 base, with 10 bases between them. The germline gives CDR1 MGHRA, CDR2 YSYEKL. The CDR3 is made up of 15 amino acids. The DNA of the CDR3 is TGCGCCAGCAGCCAAGTCATGGGGGGTAACTATGGCTACACCTTC. Protein sequence: CASSQVMGGNYGYTF.

The CDR3 protein is CASSSLGGAGGEQYF. The CDR3 nucleotides read TGTGCCAGCAGCTCCCTAGGGGGGGCCGGGGGCGAGCAGTACTTC. The V and J genes are TRBV9 and TRBJ2-5; possible D gene TRBD2, 7 bases. The J call may be wrong; the DNA end is better matched by TRBJ2-7. From germline, CDR1 is SGDLS and CDR2 YYNGEE. This CDR3 has 15 amino acids.

This clone was recorded once. J is TRBJ2-5 and V is TRBV5-4; D uncertain. Trimming stripped 0 bases from V and 5 bases from J, with 11 bases between. CDR3 length: 14 residues. Per the germline V gene, CDR1 is SGHNT and CDR2 is YYREEE (reference sequence). The CDR3 DNA follows: TGTGCCAGCAGCTTGGAAACGGTTGCGGAGACCCAGTACTTC. Amino acids: CASSLETVAETQYF.

The chain uses TRBV4-3 and TRBJ1-1; 7 positions match TRBD1. There are 15 residues in the CDR3. Germline V gene lookup returns CDR1 LGHNA and CDR2 YSLEER. Losses at the gene ends were 3 bases for V and 4 bases for J; bases not matched to a gene: 8. This CDR3 is CASSQGSQGSTEAFF. CDR3 DNA: TGCGCCAGCAGCCAGGGGTCACAGGGGAGCACTGAAGCTTTCTTT.

This chain links TRBV13 with TRBJ2-3; maybe TRBD1 (5 bases). The germline V gene has CDR1 PRHDT and CDR2 FYEKMQ (reference sequence). The CDR3 loop spans 16 amino acids. Trimming pared 7 bases from V and 2 bases from J, leaving 19 bases between. CDR3 sequence reads: CASNLGQYRNTDTQYF. In DNA form, the CDR3 reads TGTGCCAGCAATCTAGGTCAATACAGGAACACAGATACGCAGTATTTT.

The sample holds a few counts of this clone. The genes are TRBV27 and TRBJ1-4; TRBD1 matches at 7 bases. Germline V gene lookup returns CDR1 MNHEY and CDR2 SMNVEV (reference sequence). This CDR3 is 14 amino acids long. V lost 5 bases to trimming and J lost 8 bases; unmatched junction nucleotides: 8. As DNA, the CDR3 is TGTGCCAGCAGTGAAGGTGGAGGGGGCGAAAAACTGTTTTTT. Residues: CASSEGGGGEKLFF.

The chain recombines TRBV19 with TRBJ2-7; D possibly corresponds to TRBD1 (5 bases). The CDR3 covers 14 residues. Germline V gives CDR1 LNHDA, CDR2 SQIVND (reference sequence). V was cut by 1 base and J by 2 bases, with 9 bases left in between. CDR3 protein: CASSIVPGTYEQYF. The DNA of the CDR3 is TGTGCCAGTAGTATAGTGCCAGGGACCTACGAGCAGTACTTC. Using reference TRBV19 and TRBJ2-7 for the parts outside the CDR3, the full variable domain is DGGITQSPKYLFRKEGQNVTLSCEQNLNHDAMYWYRQDPGQGLRLIYYSQIVNDFQKGDIAEGYSVSREKKESFPLTVTSAQKNPTAFYLCASSIVPGTYEQYFGPGTRLTVT.

The rearrangement uses TRBV5-4 and TRBJ1-1; D is ambiguous. V was shortened by 7 bases and J by 4 bases, with 8 bases between the two germline ends. This CDR3 region has 11 residues. In germline, CDR1 is SGHNT, CDR2 YYREEE (reference sequence). The CDR3 sequence: CASRYGTEAFF. The CDR3 DNA sequence: TGTGCCAGCCGCTACGGCACTGAAGCTTTCTTT.

The CDR3: CASSQNSGVYGSGGTDTQYF. The DNA of the CDR3 is TGCGCCAGCAGCCAAAACTCAGGGGTTTATGGTAGCGGGGGCACAGATACGCAGTATTTT. The chain is built from TRBV4-1 and TRBJ2-3; 8 bases line up with TRBD2. Trimming cost V 2 bases and J 1 base; bases outside gene matches: 17. CDR3 length: 20 residues. Germline assignment: CDR1 MGHRA and CDR2 YSYEKL.

The chain has TRBV9 and TRBJ2-3; 9 bases match TRBD1. The CDR3 contains 16 residues. J was trimmed by 0 bases and V by 4 bases; bases with no gene match: 6. Germline V gives CDR1 SGDLS, CDR2 YYNGEE. The CDR3 sequence is CASSSRQGDSTDTQYF. The CDR3 coding sequence is TGTGCCAGCAGCTCTCGACAGGGGGATAGCACAGATACGCAGTATTTT.